This is a list of T cell receptor beta chains from one sample in a study of T cell changes during pregnancy in multiple sclerosis. The table came from immunoSEQ multiplex PCR; TCRdb's copy has only in-frame clones and leaves some out. The sample records about 85,000 clones, roughly nine tenths being singletons. Sequenced here: peripheral blood, sampled in the first trimester of pregnancy. These TCRs come from a female donor with multiple sclerosis, enrolled in a pregnancy study. CDR3s include the opening cysteine and the closing phenylalanine or tryptophan. A D gene is named only where the DNA matches it firmly. The size of a clone is reported for some rows only, either as once, few or many, or as a class for expanded clones.

d_gene: TRBD1; j_gene: TRBJ1-4; abundance: NA; v_gene: TRBV27; CDR3aa: CASSRDREGFNEKLFF; CDR3nt: TGTGCCAGCAGTAGGGACAGGGAGGGGTTCAATGAAAAACTGTTTTTT
d_gene: TRBD2; j_gene: TRBJ2-7; abundance: NA; v_gene: TRBV27; CDR3aa: CASSLEATGGLYEQYF; CDR3nt: TGTGCCAGCAGTTTGGAGGCGACGGGAGGGTTGTACGAGCAGTACTTC
d_gene: NA; j_gene: TRBJ2-2; abundance: NA; v_gene: TRBV27; CDR3aa: CASSPLNTGELFF; CDR3nt: TGTGCCAGCAGTCCACTGAACACCGGGGAGCTGTTTTTT
d_gene: NA; j_gene: TRBJ2-5; abundance: NA; v_gene: TRBV7-9; CDR3aa: CASSLTLQETQYF; CDR3nt: TGTGCCAGCAGCTTGACACTTCAAGAGACCCAGTACTTC
d_gene: TRBD2; j_gene: TRBJ2-2; abundance: once; v_gene: TRBV11-3; CDR3aa: CASSLRASGGPTGELFF; CDR3nt: TGTGCCAGCAGCTTAAGGGCTAGCGGGGGGCCCACCGGGGAGCTGTTTTTT
d_gene: NA; j_gene: TRBJ1-2; abundance: NA; v_gene: TRBV6-5; CDR3aa: CASSAGLNYGYTF; CDR3nt: TGTGCCAGCAGTGCGGGGCTTAACTATGGCTACACCTTC
d_gene: TRBD1; j_gene: TRBJ1-2; abundance: NA; v_gene: TRBV18; CDR3aa: CASSQEGARGYTF; CDR3nt: TGTGCCAGCTCACAGGAGGGGGCTCGGGGCTACACCTTC
d_gene: NA; j_gene: TRBJ1-4; abundance: NA; v_gene: TRBV5-1; CDR3aa: CASSSTGWTATNEKLFF; CDR3nt: TGCGCCAGCAGCTCGACAGGTTGGACGGCAACTAATGAAAAACTGTTTTTT
d_gene: NA; j_gene: TRBJ1-5; abundance: NA; v_gene: TRBV2; CDR3aa: CASSRQNQPQHF; CDR3nt: TGTGCCAGCAGTCGACAGAATCAGCCCCAGCATTTT
d_gene: TRBD2; j_gene: TRBJ2-7; abundance: NA; v_gene: TRBV11-2; CDR3aa: CASSLVLAGSFSYEQYF; CDR3nt: TGTGCCAGCAGCTTAGTCCTAGCGGGGAGTTTCTCCTACGAGCAGTACTTC
d_gene: TRBD2; j_gene: TRBJ2-7; abundance: NA; v_gene: TRBV19; CDR3aa: CASSIDLAGGYEQYF; CDR3nt: TGTGCCAGTAGTATAGATCTAGCGGGGGGCTACGAGCAGTACTTC
d_gene: TRBD2; j_gene: TRBJ2-7; abundance: NA; v_gene: TRBV10-3; CDR3aa: CAISEPLAGVYEQYF; CDR3nt: TGTGCCATCAGTGAGCCACTAGCGGGAGTCTACGAGCAGTACTTC
d_gene: NA; j_gene: TRBJ2-5; abundance: NA; v_gene: TRBV28; CDR3aa: CASIQGREETQYF; CDR3nt: TGTGCCAGCATACAGGGACGGGAAGAGACCCAGTACTTC
d_gene: NA; j_gene: TRBJ2-1; abundance: NA; v_gene: TRBV28; CDR3aa: CASRETARHEQFF; CDR3nt: TGTGCCAGCAGGGAGACAGCGCGCCATGAGCAGTTCTTC
d_gene: NA; j_gene: TRBJ2-5; abundance: NA; v_gene: TRBV13; CDR3aa: CASSLLRGRGTETQYF; CDR3nt: TGTGCCAGCAGCTTACTCAGGGGAAGGGGAACGGAGACCCAGTACTTC
d_gene: NA; j_gene: TRBJ1-1; abundance: NA; v_gene: TRBV28; CDR3aa: CASSLDFVYGQLNTEAFF; CDR3nt: TGTGCCAGCAGTTTAGACTTTGTTTACGGACAGTTGAACACTGAAGCTTTCTTT
d_gene: NA; j_gene: TRBJ2-2; abundance: NA; v_gene: TRBV6-5; CDR3aa: CASSPRGGNTGELFF; CDR3nt: TGTGCCAGCAGCCCCCGCGGGGGCAACACCGGGGAGCTGTTTTTT
d_gene: NA; j_gene: TRBJ2-5; abundance: NA; v_gene: TRBV7-6; CDR3aa: CASSFRGGETQYF; CDR3nt: TGTGCCAGCAGCTTCCGGGGAGGAGAGACCCAGTACTTC
d_gene: NA; j_gene: TRBJ2-7; abundance: NA; v_gene: TRBV5-1; CDR3aa: CASTPTETYEQYF; CDR3nt: TGCGCCAGCACCCCGACAGAAACCTACGAGCAGTACTTC
d_gene: TRBD2; j_gene: TRBJ2-5; abundance: NA; v_gene: TRBV9; CDR3aa: CASSVGLAGVQQETQYF; CDR3nt: TGTGCCAGCAGCGTAGGTCTAGCGGGGGTTCAACAAGAGACCCAGTACTTC
d_gene: TRBD1; j_gene: TRBJ2-7; abundance: once; v_gene: TRBV6-6; CDR3aa: CASSRRGQGSSYEQYF; CDR3nt: TGTGCCAGCAGTAGGAGGGGACAGGGATCCTCCTACGAGCAGTACTTC
d_gene: NA; j_gene: TRBJ1-6; abundance: once; v_gene: TRBV19; CDR3aa: CASSMEQTNSPLHF; CDR3nt: TGTGCCAGTAGTATGGAACAGACTAATTCACCCCTCCACTTT
d_gene: TRBD2; j_gene: TRBJ2-3; abundance: NA; v_gene: TRBV27; CDR3aa: CASSPLKRGGTDTQYF; CDR3nt: TGTGCCAGCAGTCCACTAAAGCGGGGGGGCACAGATACGCAGTATTTT
d_gene: NA; j_gene: TRBJ2-7; abundance: few; v_gene: TRBV27; CDR3aa: CASSLAKGAGYEQYF; CDR3nt: TGTGCCAGCAGTCTTGCAAAGGGGGCGGGATACGAGCAGTACTTC
d_gene: TRBD2; j_gene: TRBJ2-2; abundance: NA; v_gene: TRBV5-1; CDR3aa: CASSLIVLSGSNGELFF; CDR3nt: TGCGCCAGCAGCTTGATCGTGCTCAGCGGGAGTAACGGGGAGCTGTTTTTT
d_gene: NA; j_gene: TRBJ1-1; abundance: NA; v_gene: TRBV5-6; CDR3aa: CASSFKNTEAFF; CDR3nt: TGTGCCAGCAGCTTTAAGAACACTGAAGCTTTCTTT
d_gene: TRBD1; j_gene: TRBJ2-2; abundance: NA; v_gene: TRBV7-3; CDR3aa: CASSSRPDRGYTGELFF; CDR3nt: TGTGCCAGCAGCTCCCGGCCGGACAGGGGGTACACCGGGGAGCTGTTTTTT
d_gene: TRBD2; j_gene: TRBJ2-2; abundance: NA; v_gene: TRBV6-4; CDR3aa: CASSRRAGGTGELFF; CDR3nt: TGTGCCAGCAGTCGTAGAGCGGGAGGCACCGGGGAGCTGTTTTTT
d_gene: TRBD1; j_gene: TRBJ1-5; abundance: NA; v_gene: TRBV5-1; CDR3aa: CASRGTDNQPQHF; CDR3nt: TGCGCCAGCAGAGGGACAGACAATCAGCCCCAGCATTTT